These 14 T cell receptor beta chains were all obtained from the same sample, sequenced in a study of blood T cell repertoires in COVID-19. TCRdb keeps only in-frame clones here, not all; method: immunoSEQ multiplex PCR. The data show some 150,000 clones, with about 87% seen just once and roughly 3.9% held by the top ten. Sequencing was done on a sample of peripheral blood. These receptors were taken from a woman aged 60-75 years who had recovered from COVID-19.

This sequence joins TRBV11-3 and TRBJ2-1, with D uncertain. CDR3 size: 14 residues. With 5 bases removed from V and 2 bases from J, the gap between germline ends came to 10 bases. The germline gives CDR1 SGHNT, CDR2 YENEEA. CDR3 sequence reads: CASSQIGPYNEQFF. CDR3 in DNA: TGTGCCAGCAGCCAGATTGGGCCCTACAATGAGCAGTTCTTC.

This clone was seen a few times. CDR3 DNA sequence: TGCGCCAGCAGCCGGGACTTTAATAATTCACCCCTCCACTTT. Its translation: CASSRDFNNSPLHF. The chain joins TRBV5-1 to TRBJ1-6, with D tentatively TRBD1 (5 bases). Trimming stripped 4 bases from V and 5 bases from J, with 10 bases between. Looked up from germline, CDR1 is SGHRS and CDR2 is YFSETQ. The CDR3 length is 14 residues.

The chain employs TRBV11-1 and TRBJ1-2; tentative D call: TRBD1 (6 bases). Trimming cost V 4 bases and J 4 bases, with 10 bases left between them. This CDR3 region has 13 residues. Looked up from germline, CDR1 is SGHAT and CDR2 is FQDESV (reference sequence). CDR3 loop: CASSSGDIYGYTF. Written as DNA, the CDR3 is TGTGCCAGCAGCTCTGGGGACATCTATGGCTACACCTTC. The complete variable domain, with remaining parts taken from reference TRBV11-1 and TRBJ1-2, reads EAEVAQSPRYKITEKSQAVAFWCDPISGHATLYWYRQILGQGPELLVQFQDESVVDDSQLPKDRFSAERLKGVDSTLKIQPAELGDSAMYLCASSSGDIYGYTFGSGTRLTVV.

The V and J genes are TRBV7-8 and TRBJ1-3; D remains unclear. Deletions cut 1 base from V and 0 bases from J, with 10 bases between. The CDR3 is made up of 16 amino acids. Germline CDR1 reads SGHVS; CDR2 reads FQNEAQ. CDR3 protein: CASSLVPRSSGNTIYF. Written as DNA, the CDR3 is TGTGCCAGCAGCTTAGTACCGCGGTCCTCTGGAAACACCATATATTTT.

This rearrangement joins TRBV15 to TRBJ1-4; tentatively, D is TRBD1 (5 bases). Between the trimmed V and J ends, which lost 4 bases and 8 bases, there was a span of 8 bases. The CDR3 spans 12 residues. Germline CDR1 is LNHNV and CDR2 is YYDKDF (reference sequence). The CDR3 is CATSKHREKLFF. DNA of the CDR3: TGTGCCACCAGCAAACACAGGGAAAAACTGTTTTTT.

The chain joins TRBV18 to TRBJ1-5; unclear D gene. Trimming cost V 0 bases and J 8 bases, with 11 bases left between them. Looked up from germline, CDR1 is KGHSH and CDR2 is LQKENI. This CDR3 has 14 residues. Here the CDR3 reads CASSPPTAREPQHF. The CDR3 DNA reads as TGTGCCAGCTCACCACCCACCGCACGGGAGCCCCAGCATTTT.

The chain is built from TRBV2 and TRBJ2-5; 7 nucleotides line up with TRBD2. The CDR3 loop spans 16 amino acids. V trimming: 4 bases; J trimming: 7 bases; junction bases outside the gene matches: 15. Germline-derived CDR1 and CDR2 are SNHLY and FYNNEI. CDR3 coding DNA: TGTGCCAGCAGTGTACCGGCTGGCGGGGGTTCTGGGACCCAGTACTTC. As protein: CASSVPAGGGSGTQYF.

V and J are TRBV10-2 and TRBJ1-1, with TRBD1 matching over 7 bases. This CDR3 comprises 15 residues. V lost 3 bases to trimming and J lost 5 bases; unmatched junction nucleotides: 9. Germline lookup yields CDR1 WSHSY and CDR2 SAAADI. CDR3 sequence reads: CASSDMGQPRTEAFF. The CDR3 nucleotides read TGCGCCAGCAGTGATATGGGACAGCCCCGGACTGAAGCTTTCTTT.

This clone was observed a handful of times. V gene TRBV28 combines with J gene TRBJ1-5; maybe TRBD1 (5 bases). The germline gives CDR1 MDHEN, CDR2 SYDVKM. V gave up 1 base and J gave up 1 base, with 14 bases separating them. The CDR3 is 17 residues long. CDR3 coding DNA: TGTGCCAGCAGTTTATTCGCCGCAGGGCACAGCAATCAGCCCCAGCATTTT. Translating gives CASSLFAAGHSNQPQHF.

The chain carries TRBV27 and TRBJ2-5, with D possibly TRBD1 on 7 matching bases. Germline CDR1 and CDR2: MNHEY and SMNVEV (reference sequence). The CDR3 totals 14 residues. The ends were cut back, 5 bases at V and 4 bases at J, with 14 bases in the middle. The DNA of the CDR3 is TGTGCCAGCAGTGGAGGGGCAGGGGGAGAGACCCAGTACTTC. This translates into CASSGGAGGETQYF.

The CDR3 region has the DNA TGTGCCAGCAGACCGGGACTCTCAGATACGCAGTATTTT. This codes for CASRPGLSDTQYF. The chain employs TRBV6-6 and TRBJ2-3; tentatively, D is TRBD2 (6 bases). CDR3 size: 13 residues. Germline V gene lookup returns CDR1 MNHNY and CDR2 SVGAGI (reference sequence). Between the trimmed V and J ends, which lost 6 bases and 4 bases, there was a span of 11 bases.

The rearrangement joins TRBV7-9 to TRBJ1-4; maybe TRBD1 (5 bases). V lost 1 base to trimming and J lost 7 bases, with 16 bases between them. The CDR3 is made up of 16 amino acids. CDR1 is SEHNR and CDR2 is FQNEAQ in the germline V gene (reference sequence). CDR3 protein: CASSLVSGRVGEKLFF. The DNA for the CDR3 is TGTGCCAGCAGCTTAGTGTCGGGCAGGGTGGGTGAAAAACTGTTTTTT.

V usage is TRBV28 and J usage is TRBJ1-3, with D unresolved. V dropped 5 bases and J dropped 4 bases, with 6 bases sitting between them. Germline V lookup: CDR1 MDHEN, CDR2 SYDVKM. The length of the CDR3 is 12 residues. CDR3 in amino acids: CASSIRGNTIYF. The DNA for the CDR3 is TGTGCCAGCAGTATCAGGGGAAACACCATATATTTT.

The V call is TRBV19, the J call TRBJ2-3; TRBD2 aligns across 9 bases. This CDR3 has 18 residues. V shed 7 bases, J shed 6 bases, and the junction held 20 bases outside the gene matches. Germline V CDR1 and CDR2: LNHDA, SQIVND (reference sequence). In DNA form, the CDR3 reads TGTGCCAGTAACCCTACCCCGGGACTAGCAGGGCCGGGGGATACGCAGTATTTT. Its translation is CASNPTPGLAGPGDTQYF.